This TCR beta chain was sequenced for a study of blood T cell repertoires in COVID-19. For the study at large: Some COVID-19 samples were acute and others convalescent; all came from the United States, Italy and Spain. From T cells, B-cell-depleted T cells, or PBMCs came the material, which was cDNA or gDNA.

In the source study's methods: Reference gene primer amplification in the assay estimated nucleated cell counts. Method: immunoSEQ multiplex PCR; TCRdb's copy keeps in-frame clones and lacks some. The DNA gave D and trimming, while V, J and clone size come from that table. The sample lists some 220,000 clones, nearly 90% seen once, with roughly 12% in the top ten. Sequenced input: peripheral blood. This sequence was found in a young woman who had recovered from COVID-19.

The CDR3 reads CASNRPPGQMSTDTQYF. CDR3 coding DNA: TGTGCCAGCAACCGGCCACCGGGACAGATGAGCACAGATACGCAGTATTTT. V usage is TRBV7-2 and J usage is TRBJ2-3; 7 positions agree with TRBD1. Germline CDR1 is SGHTA and CDR2 is FQGNSA. J lost 0 bases, V lost 7 bases, and 13 bases had no gene match. The CDR3 has 17 amino acids.